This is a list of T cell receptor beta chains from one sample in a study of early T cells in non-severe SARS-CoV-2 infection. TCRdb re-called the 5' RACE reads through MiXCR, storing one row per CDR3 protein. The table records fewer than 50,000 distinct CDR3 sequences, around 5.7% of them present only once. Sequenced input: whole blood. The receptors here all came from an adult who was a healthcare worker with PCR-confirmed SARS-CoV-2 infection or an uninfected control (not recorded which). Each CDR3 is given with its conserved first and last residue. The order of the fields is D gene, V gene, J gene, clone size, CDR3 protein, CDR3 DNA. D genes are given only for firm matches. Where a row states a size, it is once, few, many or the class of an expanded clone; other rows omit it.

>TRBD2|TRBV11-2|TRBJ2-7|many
CASSLSARTSGPYEQYF
TGTGCCAGCAGCCTCTCGGCCCGGACTAGCGGACCCTACGAGCAGTACTTC
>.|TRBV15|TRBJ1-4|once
CATSRGNFLVATNEKLFF
TGTGCCACCAGCAGAGGGAATTTTCTCGTTGCAACTAATGAAAAACTGTTTTTT
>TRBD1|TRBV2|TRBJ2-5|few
CASRPGQGVPGGQYF
TGTGCCAGCAGGCCGGGACAGGGGGTCCCCGGCGGCCAGTACTTC
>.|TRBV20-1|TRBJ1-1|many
CSAIVRAAMNTEAFF
TGCAGTGCCATTGTACGAGCAGCTATGAACACTGAAGCTTTCTTT
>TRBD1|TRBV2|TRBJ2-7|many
CASSEDRGHYEQYF
TGTGCCAGCAGTGAGGACAGGGGCCACTACGAGCAGTACTTC
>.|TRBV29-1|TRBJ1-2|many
CSVEHGPKSYGYTF
TGCAGCGTTGAACACGGACCAAAAAGCTATGGCTACACCTTC
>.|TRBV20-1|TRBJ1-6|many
CSARVETGLNSPLHF
TGCAGTGCTAGAGTTGAGACAGGTCTTAATTCACCCCTCCACTTT
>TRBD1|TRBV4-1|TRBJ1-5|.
CASSQDTQGGNQPQHF
TGCGCCAGCAGCCAAGACACGCAGGGGGGTAATCAGCCCCAGCATTTT
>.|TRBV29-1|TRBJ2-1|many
CSVEDDTSNEQFF
TGCAGCGTTGAAGACGACACCTCCAATGAGCAGTTCTTC
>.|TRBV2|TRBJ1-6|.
CASRRDGPRSSYNSPLHF
TGTGCCAGCAGGAGGGACGGCCCCAGGAGCTCCTATAATTCACCCCTCCACTTT
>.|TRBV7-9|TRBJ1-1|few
CASRPLTVNTEAFF
TGTGCCAGCAGGCCCCTAACTGTGAACACTGAAGCTTTCTTT
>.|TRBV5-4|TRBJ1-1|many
CASSSKMNTEAFF
TGTGCCAGCAGCTCGAAGATGAACACTGAAGCTTTCTTT
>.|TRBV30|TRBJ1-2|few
CAWRDRPYGYTF
TGTGCCTGGAGGGACAGACCCTATGGCTACACCTTC
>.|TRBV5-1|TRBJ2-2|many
CASSLDWGASRELFF
TGCGCCAGCAGCTTGGATTGGGGGGCGAGTCGGGAGCTGTTTTTT
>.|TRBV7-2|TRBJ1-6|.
CASSSHPPGSSYNSPLHF
TGTGCCAGCAGCTCACACCCCCCAGGGAGCTCCTATAATTCACCCCTCCACTTT
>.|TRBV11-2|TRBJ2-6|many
CASSLGWDPPGANVLTF
TGTGCCAGCAGCTTAGGGTGGGACCCCCCTGGGGCCAACGTCCTGACTTTC
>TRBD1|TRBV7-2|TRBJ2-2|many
CASSSTGGAGGELFF
TGTGCCAGCAGCTCTACAGGGGGCGCGGGCGGGGAGCTGTTTTTT
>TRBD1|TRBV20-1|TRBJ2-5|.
CSQSPLSGGASETQYF
TGCAGTCAGAGCCCCCTGTCAGGGGGAGCTTCGGAGACCCAGTACTTC
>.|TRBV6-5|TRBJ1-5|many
CASSSRGHQPQHF
TGTGCCAGCAGTTCCCGGGGCCATCAGCCCCAGCATTTT
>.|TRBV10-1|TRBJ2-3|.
CASSAGRSTDTQYF
TGCGCCAGCAGCGCGGGACGTAGCACAGATACGCAGTATTTT
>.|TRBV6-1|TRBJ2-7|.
CASSESSHYEQYF
TGTGCCAGCAGTGAAAGTTCCCACTACGAGCAGTACTTC
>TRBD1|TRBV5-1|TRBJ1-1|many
CASSLGTGSPEAFF
TGCGCCAGCAGCTTGGGGACAGGGAGTCCTGAAGCTTTCTTT
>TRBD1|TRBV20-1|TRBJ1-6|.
CSAPEGTGVNSPLHF
TGCAGTGCTCCAGAGGGGACAGGGGTTAATTCACCCCTCCACTTT
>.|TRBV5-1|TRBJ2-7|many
CASSPSGAYEQYF
TGCGCCAGCAGCCCCTCAGGGGCCTACGAGCAGTACTTC
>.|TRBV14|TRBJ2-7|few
CASSQMPGSEYF
TGTGCCAGCAGCCAGATGCCGGGAAGTGAGTACTTC
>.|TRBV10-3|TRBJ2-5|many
CAIGTGIQETQYF
TGTGCCATCGGAACAGGGATCCAAGAGACCCAGTACTTC
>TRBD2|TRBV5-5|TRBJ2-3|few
CASSLGLAGVDTQYF
TGTGCCAGCAGCCTCGGACTAGCGGGGGTGGATACGCAGTATTTT
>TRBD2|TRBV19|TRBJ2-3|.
CASSRPSGGGDTQYF
TGTGCCAGTAGTCGCCCTAGCGGGGGCGGAGATACGCAGTATTTT
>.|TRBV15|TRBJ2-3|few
CATSRQGSDTQYF
TGTGCCACCAGCAGACAGGGGTCAGATACGCAGTATTTT
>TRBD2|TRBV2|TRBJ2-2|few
CASRATSGGAGELFF
TGTGCCAGCAGAGCGACTAGCGGGGGGGCCGGGGAGCTGTTTTTT
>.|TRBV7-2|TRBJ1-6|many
CASSLGRGGNSPLHF
TGTGCCAGCAGCTTAGGGAGGGGCGGGAATTCACCCCTCCACTTT
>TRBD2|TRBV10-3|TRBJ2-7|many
CAIRSGGGEQYF
TGTGCCATCAGGTCGGGGGGAGGCGAGCAGTACTTC
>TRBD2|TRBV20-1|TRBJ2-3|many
CSASSGSSTDTQYF
TGCAGTGCTAGTAGCGGGTCCTCGACGGATACGCAGTATTTT
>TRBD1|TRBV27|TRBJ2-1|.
CASRPGQSSYNEQFF
TGTGCCAGCAGACCGGGACAGAGCTCCTACAATGAGCAGTTCTTC
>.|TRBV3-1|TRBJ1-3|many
CASSSLGTGNTIYF
TGTGCCAGCAGCTCACTCGGAACTGGAAACACCATATATTTT
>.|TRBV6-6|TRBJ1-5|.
CASTPRGGNQPQHF
TGTGCCAGCACCCCACGGGGGGGCAATCAGCCCCAGCATTTT
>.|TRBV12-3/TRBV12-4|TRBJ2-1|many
CASSFGGQQFF
TGTGCCAGCAGTTTCGGGGGTCAGCAGTTCTTC
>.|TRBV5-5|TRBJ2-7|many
CASSLVESSYEQYF
TGTGCCAGCAGCTTGGTTGAGAGCTCCTACGAGCAGTACTTC
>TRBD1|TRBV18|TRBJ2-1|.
CASSGTGGREQFF
TGTGCCAGCTCAGGGACAGGGGGCCGAGAGCAGTTCTTC
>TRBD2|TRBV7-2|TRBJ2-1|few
CASSSPQYGGYSYNEQFF
TGTGCCAGCAGCTCTCCTCAATACGGGGGGTACTCCTACAATGAGCAGTTCTTC
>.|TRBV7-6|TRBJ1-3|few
CASSPTPGDTIYF
TGTGCCAGCAGCCCGACTCCGGGCGACACCATATATTTT
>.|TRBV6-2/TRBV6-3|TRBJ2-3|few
CASSHGGRSTDTQYF
TGTGCCAGCAGTCATGGGGGGAGAAGCACAGATACGCAGTATTTT
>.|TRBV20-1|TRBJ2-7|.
CSTGQNSYEQYF
TGCAGCACTGGACAGAATTCCTACGAGCAGTACTTC
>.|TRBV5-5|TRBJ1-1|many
CASSLEGRRDTEAFF
TGTGCCAGCAGCTTGGAGGGGAGGAGGGACACTGAAGCTTTCTTT
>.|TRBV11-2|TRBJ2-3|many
CASSLDPAGDTQYF
TGTGCCAGCAGCTTAGATCCCGCGGGCGATACGCAGTATTTT
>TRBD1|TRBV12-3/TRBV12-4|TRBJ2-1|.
CASRRTGANDEQFF
TGTGCCAGCAGACGGACAGGGGCAAATGATGAGCAGTTCTTC
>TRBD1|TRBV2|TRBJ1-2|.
CASSALRQGEGYTF
TGTGCCAGCAGTGCTTTGAGACAGGGGGAGGGCTACACCTTC
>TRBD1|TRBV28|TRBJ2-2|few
CASSLGTVHTGELFF
TGTGCCAGCAGTCTTGGGACAGTTCACACCGGGGAGCTGTTTTTT
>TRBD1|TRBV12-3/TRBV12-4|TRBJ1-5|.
CASSGQGNQPQHF
TGTGCCAGCAGCGGACAGGGAAATCAGCCCCAGCATTTT
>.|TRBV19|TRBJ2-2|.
CASSTPRGARTGELFF
TGTGCCAGTAGTACACCCCGGGGGGCGCGGACCGGGGAGCTGTTTTTT
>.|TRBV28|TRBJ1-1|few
CASSHSNPGHEAFF
TGTGCCAGCAGCCATTCGAACCCGGGACACGAGGCTTTCTTT
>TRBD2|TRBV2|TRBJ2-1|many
CASSEERGGPNEQFF
TGTGCCAGCAGTGAAGAGCGGGGGGGCCCCAATGAGCAGTTCTTC
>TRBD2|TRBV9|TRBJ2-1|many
CASSVTSGNNEQFF
TGTGCCAGCAGCGTAACTAGCGGAAACAATGAGCAGTTCTTC
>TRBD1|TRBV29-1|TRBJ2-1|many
CSGQGAREQFF
TGCAGCGGACAGGGGGCGCGTGAGCAGTTCTTC
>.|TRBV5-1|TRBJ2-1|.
CASLPDAGIGEQFF
TGCGCCAGCCTCCCCGATGCGGGGATAGGTGAGCAGTTCTTC
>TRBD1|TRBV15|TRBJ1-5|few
CATSSSGQGSNQPQHF
TGTGCCACCAGCAGCTCGGGACAGGGTAGCAATCAGCCCCAGCATTTT
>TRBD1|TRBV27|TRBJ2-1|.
CASSYRYWTGDYNEQFF
TGTGCCAGCAGCTACCGCTACTGGACAGGGGACTACAATGAGCAGTTCTTC
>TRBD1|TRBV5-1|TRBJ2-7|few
CASSFSSDREAYEQYF
TGCGCCAGCAGTTTCAGTTCAGACAGGGAAGCCTACGAGCAGTACTTC
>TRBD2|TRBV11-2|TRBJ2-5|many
CASSLDPRLAGKTQYF
TGTGCCAGCAGCTTAGATCCCCGGCTAGCGGGAAAGACCCAGTACTTC